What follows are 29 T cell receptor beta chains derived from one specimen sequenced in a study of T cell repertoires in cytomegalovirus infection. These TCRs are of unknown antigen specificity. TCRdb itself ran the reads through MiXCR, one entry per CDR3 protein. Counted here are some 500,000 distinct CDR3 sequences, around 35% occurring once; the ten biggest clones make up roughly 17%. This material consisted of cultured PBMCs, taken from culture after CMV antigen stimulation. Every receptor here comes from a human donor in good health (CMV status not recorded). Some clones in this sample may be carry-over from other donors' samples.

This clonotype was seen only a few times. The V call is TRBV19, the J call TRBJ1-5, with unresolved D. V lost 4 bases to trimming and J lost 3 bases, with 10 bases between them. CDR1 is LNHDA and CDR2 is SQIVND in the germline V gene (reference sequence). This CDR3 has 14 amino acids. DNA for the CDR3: TGTGCCAGTAGTAATGTGGAAGACAATCAGCCCCAGCATTTT. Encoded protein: CASSNVEDNQPQHF.

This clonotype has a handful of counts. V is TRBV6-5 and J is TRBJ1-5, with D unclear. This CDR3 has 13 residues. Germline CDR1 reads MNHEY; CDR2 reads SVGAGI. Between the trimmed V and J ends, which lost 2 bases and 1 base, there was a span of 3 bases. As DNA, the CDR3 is TGTGCCAGCAGTTACCGGAGCAATCAGCCCCAGCATTTT. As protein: CASSYRSNQPQHF.

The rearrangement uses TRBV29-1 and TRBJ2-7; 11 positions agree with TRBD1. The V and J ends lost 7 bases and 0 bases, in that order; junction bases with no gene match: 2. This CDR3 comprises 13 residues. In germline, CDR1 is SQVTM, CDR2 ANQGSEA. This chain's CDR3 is CSGGQGDSYEQYF. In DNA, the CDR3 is TGCAGCGGGGGACAGGGGGACTCCTACGAGCAGTACTTC.

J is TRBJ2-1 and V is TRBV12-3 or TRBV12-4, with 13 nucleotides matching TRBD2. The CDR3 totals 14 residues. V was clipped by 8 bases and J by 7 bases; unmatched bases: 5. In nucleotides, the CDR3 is TGTGCCAGCCGGGGACTAGCGGGACGAAATGAGCAGTTCTTC. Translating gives CASRGLAGRNEQFF.

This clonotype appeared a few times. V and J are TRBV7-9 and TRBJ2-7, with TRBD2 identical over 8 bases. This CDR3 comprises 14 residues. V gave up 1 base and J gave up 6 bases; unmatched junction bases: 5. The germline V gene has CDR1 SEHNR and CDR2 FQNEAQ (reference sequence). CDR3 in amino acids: CASSLGAGEAEQYF. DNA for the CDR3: TGTGCCAGCAGCTTAGGAGCGGGAGAGGCCGAGCAGTACTTC.

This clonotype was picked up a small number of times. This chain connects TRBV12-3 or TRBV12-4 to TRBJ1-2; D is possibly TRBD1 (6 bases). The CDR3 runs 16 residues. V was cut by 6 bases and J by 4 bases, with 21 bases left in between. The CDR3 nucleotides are TGTGCCAGCAGCCCAACCCTGCAGGGGATTCTCTATGGCTACACCTTC. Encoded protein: CASSPTLQGILYGYTF.

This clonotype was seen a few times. CDR3 residues: CASSLKAASGYEQYV. The CDR3 DNA sequence: TGTGCCAGCAGCTTGAAGGCAGCTAGCGGCTACGAGCAGTACGTC. V gene TRBV5-5 combines with J gene TRBJ2-7; TRBD2 agrees at 7 bases. Germline V gene data show CDR1 as SGHKS and CDR2 as YYEKEE (reference sequence). The V segment lost 1 base and the J segment 3 bases; nucleotides outside the gene matches: 7. The CDR3 is made up of 15 amino acids.

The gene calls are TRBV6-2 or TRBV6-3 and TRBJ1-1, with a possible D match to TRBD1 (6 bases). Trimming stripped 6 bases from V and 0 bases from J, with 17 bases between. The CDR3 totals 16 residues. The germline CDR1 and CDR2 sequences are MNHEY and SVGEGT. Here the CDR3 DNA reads TGTGCCAGCAGGGCAGGACAGCCGAGAATGAACACTGAAGCTTTCTTT. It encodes CASRAGQPRMNTEAFF.

The CDR3 protein is CARSLVVGLDGSNQPQHF. The CDR3 nucleotides read TGTGCCAGAAGCTTGGTTGTGGGGCTGGATGGAAGCAATCAGCCCCAGCATTTT. This sequence joins TRBV5-3 and TRBJ1-5; tentative D call: TRBD1 (5 bases). TRBV5-3 is known as an ORF, though its function is uncertain. The length of the CDR3 is 18 residues. V was trimmed by 0 bases and J by 1 base, leaving 17 bases between them.

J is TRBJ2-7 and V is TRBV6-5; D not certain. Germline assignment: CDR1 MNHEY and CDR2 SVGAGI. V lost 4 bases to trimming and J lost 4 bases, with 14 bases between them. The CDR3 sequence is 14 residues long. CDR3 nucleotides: TGTGCCAGCAGTTCATGGCAGAGTCCATACGAGCAGTACTTC. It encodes CASSSWQSPYEQYF.

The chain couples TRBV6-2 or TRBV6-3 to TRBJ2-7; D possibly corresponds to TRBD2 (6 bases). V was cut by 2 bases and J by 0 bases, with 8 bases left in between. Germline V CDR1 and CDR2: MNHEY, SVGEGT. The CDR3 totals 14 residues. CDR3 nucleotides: TGTGCCAGCAGTTACGCCGGGAGCTCCTACGAGCAGTACGTC. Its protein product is CASSYAGSSYEQYV.

The CDR3, as DNA: TGCAGCGTTGAATTGACAGGGCCAAAAGAGACCCAGTACTTC. This codes for CSVELTGPKETQYF. The V gene is TRBV29-1, the J gene TRBJ2-5; TRBD1 agrees at 7 bases. Germline V lookup: CDR1 SQVTM, CDR2 ANQGSEA. This CDR3 comprises 14 residues. Trimming removed 2 bases from V and 3 bases from J; junction bases left unmatched: 6.

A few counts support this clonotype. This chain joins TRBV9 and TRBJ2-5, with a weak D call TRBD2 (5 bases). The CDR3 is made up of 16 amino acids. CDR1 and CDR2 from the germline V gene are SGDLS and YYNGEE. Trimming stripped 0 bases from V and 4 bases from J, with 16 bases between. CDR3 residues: CASSVGLADGRETQYF. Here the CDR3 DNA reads TGTGCCAGCAGCGTAGGGCTAGCTGATGGAAGAGAGACCCAGTACTTC. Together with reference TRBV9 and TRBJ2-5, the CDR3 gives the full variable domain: DSGVTQTPKHLITATGQRVTLRCSPRSGDLSVYWYQQSLDQGLQFLIQYYNGEERAKGNILERFSAQQFPDLHSELNLSSLELGDSALYFCASSVGLADGRETQYFGPGTRLLVL.

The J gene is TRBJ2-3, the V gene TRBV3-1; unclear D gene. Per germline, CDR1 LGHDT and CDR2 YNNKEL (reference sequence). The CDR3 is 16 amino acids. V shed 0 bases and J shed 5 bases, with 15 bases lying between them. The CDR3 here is CASSQDMRLQIDTQYF. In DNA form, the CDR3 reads TGTGCCAGCAGCCAAGATATGAGACTCCAAATAGATACGCAGTATTTT.

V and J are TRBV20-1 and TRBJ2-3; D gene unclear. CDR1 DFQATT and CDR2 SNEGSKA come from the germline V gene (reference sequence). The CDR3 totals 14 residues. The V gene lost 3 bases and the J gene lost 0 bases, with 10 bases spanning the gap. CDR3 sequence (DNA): TGCAGTGCTAGCGGAGCCGCTAGCACAGATACGCAGTATTTT. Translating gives CSASGAASTDTQYF.

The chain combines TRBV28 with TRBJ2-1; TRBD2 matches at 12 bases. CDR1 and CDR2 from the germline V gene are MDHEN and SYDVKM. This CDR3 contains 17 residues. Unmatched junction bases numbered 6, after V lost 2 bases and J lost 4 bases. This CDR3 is CASSLPRLAGVYNEQFF. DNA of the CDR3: TGTGCCAGCAGTTTACCTCGACTAGCGGGAGTATACAATGAGCAGTTCTTC.

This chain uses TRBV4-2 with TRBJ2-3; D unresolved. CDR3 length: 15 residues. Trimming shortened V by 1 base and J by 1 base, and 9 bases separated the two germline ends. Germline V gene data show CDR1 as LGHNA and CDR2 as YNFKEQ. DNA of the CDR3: TGTGCCAGCAGCCAAGCGGTTTCTCGCACAGATACGCAGTATTTT. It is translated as CASSQAVSRTDTQYF.

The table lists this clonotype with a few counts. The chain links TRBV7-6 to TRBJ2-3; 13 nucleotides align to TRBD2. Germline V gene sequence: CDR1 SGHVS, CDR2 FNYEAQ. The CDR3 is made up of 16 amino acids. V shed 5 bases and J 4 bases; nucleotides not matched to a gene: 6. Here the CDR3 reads CASSKGLAGSADTQYF. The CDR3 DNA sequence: TGTGCCAGCAGCAAGGGACTAGCGGGATCGGCAGATACGCAGTATTTT.

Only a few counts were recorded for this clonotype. CDR3 loop: CASTFLAANTDTQYF. The DNA of the CDR3 is TGTGCCAGCACATTCCTAGCGGCAAACACAGATACGCAGTATTTT. V gene TRBV6-6 combines with J gene TRBJ2-3; 7 bases fit TRBD2. The germline CDR1 and CDR2 sequences are MNHNY and SVGAGI (reference sequence). J lost 2 bases, V lost 7 bases, and 9 bases had no gene match. This CDR3 is 15 amino acids long.

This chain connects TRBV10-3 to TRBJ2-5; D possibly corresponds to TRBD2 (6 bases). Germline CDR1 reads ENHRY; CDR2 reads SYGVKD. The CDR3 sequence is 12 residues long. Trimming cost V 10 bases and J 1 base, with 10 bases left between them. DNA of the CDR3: TGTGCCACTAAGACTAGCCAAGAGACCCAGTACTTC. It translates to CATKTSQETQYF.

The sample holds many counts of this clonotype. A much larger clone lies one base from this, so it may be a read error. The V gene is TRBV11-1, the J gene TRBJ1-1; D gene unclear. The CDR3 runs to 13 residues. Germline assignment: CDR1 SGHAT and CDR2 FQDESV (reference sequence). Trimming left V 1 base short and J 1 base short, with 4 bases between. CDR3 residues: CASSLEENTEAFF. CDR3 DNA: TGTGCCAGCAGCTTAGAGGAGAACACTGAAGCTTTCTTT.

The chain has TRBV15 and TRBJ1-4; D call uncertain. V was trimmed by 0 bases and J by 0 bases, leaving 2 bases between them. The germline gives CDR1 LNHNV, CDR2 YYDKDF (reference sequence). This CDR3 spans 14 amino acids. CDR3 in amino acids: CATSRDATNEKLFF. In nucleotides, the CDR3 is TGTGCCACCAGCAGAGATGCAACTAATGAAAAACTGTTTTTT.

The CDR3 is CAGSGQTSTRQYF. In nucleotides, the CDR3 is TGTGCCGGTTCGGGACAGACCTCTACGAGGCAGTACTTC. This chain links TRBV2 with TRBJ2-7; 7 bases fit TRBD1. Per the germline V gene, CDR1 is SNHLY and CDR2 is FYNNEI. V lost 11 bases to trimming and J lost 9 bases; unmatched junction nucleotides: 16. CDR3 size: 13 residues.

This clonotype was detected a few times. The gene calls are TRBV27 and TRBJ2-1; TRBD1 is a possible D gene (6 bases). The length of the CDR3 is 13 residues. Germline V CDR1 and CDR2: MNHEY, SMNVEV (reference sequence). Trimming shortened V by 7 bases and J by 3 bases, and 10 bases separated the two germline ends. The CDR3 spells CASTQGHYNEQFF. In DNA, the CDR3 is TGTGCCAGCACTCAGGGGCACTACAATGAGCAGTTCTTC.

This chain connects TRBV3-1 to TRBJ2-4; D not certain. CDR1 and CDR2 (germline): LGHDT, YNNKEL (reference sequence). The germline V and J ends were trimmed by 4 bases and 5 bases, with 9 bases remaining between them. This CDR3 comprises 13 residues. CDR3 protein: CASSRLGENIQYF. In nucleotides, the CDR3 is TGTGCCAGCAGCCGCTTGGGTGAAAACATTCAGTACTTC.

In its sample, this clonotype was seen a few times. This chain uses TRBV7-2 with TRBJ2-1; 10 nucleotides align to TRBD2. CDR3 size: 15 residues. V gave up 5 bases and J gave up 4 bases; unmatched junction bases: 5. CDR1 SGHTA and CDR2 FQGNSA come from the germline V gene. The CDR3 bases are TGTGCCAGCAGCCCGTCTAGCGGGGGTTACAATGAGCAGTTCTTC. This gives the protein CASSPSSGGYNEQFF.

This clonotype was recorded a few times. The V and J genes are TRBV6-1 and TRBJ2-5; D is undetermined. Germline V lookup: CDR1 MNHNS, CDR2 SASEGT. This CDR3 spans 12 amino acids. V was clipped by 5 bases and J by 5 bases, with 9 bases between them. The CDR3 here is CASSRIGETQYF. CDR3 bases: TGTGCCAGCAGTAGGATCGGGGAGACCCAGTACTTC.

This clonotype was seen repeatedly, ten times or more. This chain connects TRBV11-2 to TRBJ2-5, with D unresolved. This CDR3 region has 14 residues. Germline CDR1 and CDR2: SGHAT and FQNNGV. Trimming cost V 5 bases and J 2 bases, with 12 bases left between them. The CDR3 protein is CASSPHRTQETQYF. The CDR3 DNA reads TGTGCCAGCAGCCCTCACAGAACGCAAGAGACCCAGTACTTC.

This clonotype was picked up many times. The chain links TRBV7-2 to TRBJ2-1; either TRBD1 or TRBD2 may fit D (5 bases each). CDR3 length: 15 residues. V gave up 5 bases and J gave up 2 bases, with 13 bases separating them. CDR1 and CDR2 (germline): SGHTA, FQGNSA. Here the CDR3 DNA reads TGTGCCAGCAGCAGGGGACCCCTCACCTACAATGAGCAGTTCTTC. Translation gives CASSRGPLTYNEQFF.